These 9 T cell receptor beta chains came from one sample sequenced in a study of blood T cells in healthy people across ages. A second PCR, run for about 7 to 11 cycles, used a sample-barcoded 5' primer plus a J-beta primer mix. In TCRdb, the 5' RACE reads were re-called with MiXCR into one record per CDR3 protein. The sample has more than 800,000 distinct CDR3 sequences, 45% seen once; the top ten hold under 20%. The sample was blood. These receptors all stem from a woman in her sixties or seventies in good health.

Remarks on this clonotype: Mismatch with germline at one junction end may stem from a read error. The chain couples TRBV4-2 to TRBJ1-2; 7 bases align to TRBD1. The CDR3 extends over 16 amino acids. The V gene's germline CDR1 is LGHNA and CDR2 YNFKEQ. The CDR3 sequence: CASSQYLRQGVGGHTF. The CDR3 DNA is TGTGCCAGCAGCCAGTACCTCAGGCAGGGGGTGGGTGGCCACACCTTC.

Of note for this clonotype: This may come from a read error, since a much larger clone is one base off. The chain carries TRBV9 and TRBJ2-7; D not resolved. Trimming left V 0 bases short and J 1 base short, with 8 bases between. The CDR3 extends over 14 amino acids. Germline-derived CDR1 and CDR2 are SGDLS and YYNGEE. In nucleotides, the CDR3 is TGTGCCAGCAGCGTAGCGGTGGAGTCCTACGAGCAGTACTTC. Translating gives CASSVAVESYEQYF. The complete variable domain, with remaining parts taken from reference TRBV9 and TRBJ2-7, reads DSGVTQTPKHLITATGQRVTLRCSPRSGDLSVYWYQQSLDQGLQFLIQYYNGEERAKGNILERFSAQQFPDLHSELNLSSLELGDSALYFCASSVAVESYEQYFGPGTRLTVT.

A few counts support this clonotype. The chain employs TRBV2 and TRBJ2-1; D is possibly TRBD2 (6 bases). The V gene's germline CDR1 is SNHLY and CDR2 FYNNEI. Trimming took 7 bases from V and 12 from J, leaving 25 bases between them. There are 15 residues in the CDR3. The CDR3 DNA reads as TGTGCCAGCAATACTCTAGCGCCGCAACCTGTTTTGCAGTTCTTC. It codes for CASNTLAPQPVLQFF.

This chain links TRBV9 with TRBJ2-1; 8 positions agree with TRBD2. Looked up from germline, CDR1 is SGDLS and CDR2 is YYNGEE. The CDR3 length is 15 residues. The junction had 7 bases not matched to a gene; V was cut back by 0 bases and J by 8 bases. CDR3 region: CASSVGVSGTYEQFF. CDR3 DNA sequence: TGTGCCAGCAGCGTAGGGGTTAGCGGGACCTATGAGCAGTTCTTC.

This clonotype was found many times. The genes are TRBV20-1 and TRBJ1-2, with 7 bases identical to TRBD1. Losses at the gene ends were 5 bases for V and 4 bases for J; bases not matched to a gene: 4. Germline CDR1 DFQATT, CDR2 SNEGSKA (reference sequence). The CDR3 length is 12 residues. The CDR3 sequence: CSAEGAGYGYTF. CDR3 coding DNA: TGCAGTGCTGAGGGGGCGGGCTATGGCTACACCTTC.

The chain couples TRBV3-1 to TRBJ1-2; no firm D call. Trimming removed 3 bases from V and 4 bases from J, with 9 bases in between. Per germline, CDR1 LGHDT and CDR2 YNNKEL (reference sequence). The CDR3 covers 13 residues. CDR3 amino acids: CASSQPTTYGYTF. The CDR3 DNA follows: TGTGCCAGCAGCCAGCCGACTACCTATGGCTACACCTTC.

This clonotype was seen more than once but under ten times. The rearrangement links TRBV29-1 to TRBJ2-6, with 7 bases aligning to TRBD1. Germline V gene data show CDR1 as SQVTM and CDR2 as ANQGSEA. This CDR3 is built from 15 residues. With V trimmed by 5 bases and J by 0 bases, 4 bases remained unmatched. CDR3 sequence: CSVRAGGSGANVLTF. The CDR3 coding sequence is TGCAGCGTTAGGGCAGGGGGCTCTGGGGCCAACGTCCTGACTTTC.

This sequence joins TRBV20-1 and TRBJ2-1; D is ambiguous. The CDR3 is 16 amino acids. Germline assignment: CDR1 DFQATT and CDR2 SNEGSKA (reference sequence). Trimming removed 2 bases at V and 4 bases at J, with 18 bases between. The chain's CDR3 is CSARRTPRLVYNEQFF. The CDR3 DNA follows: TGCAGTGCTAGACGGACCCCCCGCCTCGTATACAATGAGCAGTTCTTC.

About this clonotype: Germline is not matched at one junction end, which may reflect a read error. The chain joins TRBV14 to TRBJ2-6; D might be TRBD1 or TRBD2, each matching 5 bases. Germline CDR1 SGHDN, CDR2 FVKESK. The CDR3 length is 18 residues. The CDR3 is CASGQEGMGSSGANVLTF. The CDR3 coding sequence is TGTGCCAGCGGCCAAGAGGGGATGGGGAGCTCTGGGGCCAACGTCCTGACTTTT.